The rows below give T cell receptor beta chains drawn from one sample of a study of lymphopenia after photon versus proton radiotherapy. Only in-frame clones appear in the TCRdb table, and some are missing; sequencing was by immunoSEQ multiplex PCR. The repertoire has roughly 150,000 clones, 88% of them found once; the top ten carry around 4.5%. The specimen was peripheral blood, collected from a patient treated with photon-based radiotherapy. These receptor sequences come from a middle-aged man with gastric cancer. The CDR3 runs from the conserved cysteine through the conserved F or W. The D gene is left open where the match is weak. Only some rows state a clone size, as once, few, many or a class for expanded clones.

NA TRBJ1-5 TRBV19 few CASSIEGYQPQHF TGTGCCAGTAGTATTGAGGGGTATCAGCCCCAGCATTTT
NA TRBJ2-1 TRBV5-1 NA CASSLGGGRLSSYNEQFF TGCGCCAGCAGCTTGGGCGGTGGCAGACTTAGCTCCTACAATGAGCAGTTCTTC
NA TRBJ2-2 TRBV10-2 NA CASSAVGELFF TGCGCCAGCAGCGCCGTCGGGGAGCTGTTTTTT
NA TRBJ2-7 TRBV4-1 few CASSQEETPIYEQYF TGCGCCAGCAGCCAAGAGGAGACACCGATCTACGAGCAGTACTTC
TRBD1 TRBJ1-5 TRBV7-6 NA CASSLNTGGNQPQHF TGTGCCAGCAGCTTAAATACAGGGGGAAATCAGCCCCAGCATTTT
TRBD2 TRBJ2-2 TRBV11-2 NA CASSPGLAGHRTGELFF TGTGCCAGCAGCCCAGGACTAGCGGGACACCGAACCGGGGAGCTGTTTTTT
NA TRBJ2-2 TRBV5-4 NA CASSRGGTGELFF TGTGCCAGCAGCCGTGGGGGAACCGGGGAGCTGTTTTTT
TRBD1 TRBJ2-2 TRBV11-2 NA CASSFRDSNTGELFF TGTGCCAGCAGCTTCCGGGACAGCAACACCGGGGAGCTGTTTTTT
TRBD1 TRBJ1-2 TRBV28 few CASRQGVDYGYTF TGTGCCAGCCGACAGGGAGTGGACTATGGCTACACCTTC
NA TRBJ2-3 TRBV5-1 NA CASMAAETQYF TGCGCCAGCATGGCCGCAGAGACGCAGTATTTT
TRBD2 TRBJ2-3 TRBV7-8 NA CASSSSGGRADTQYF TGTGCCAGCAGCTCTAGCGGGGGACGGGCAGATACGCAGTATTTT
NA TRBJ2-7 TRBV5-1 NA CASSVDSRGYEQYF TGCGCCAGCAGCGTCGACAGTAGGGGCTACGAGCAGTACTTC
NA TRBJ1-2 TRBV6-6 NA CASSYSERIYGYTF TGTGCCAGCAGTTACTCTGAACGGATCTATGGCTACACCTTC
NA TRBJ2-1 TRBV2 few CASKGVGNEQFF TGTGCCAGCAAGGGCGTTGGGAATGAGCAGTTCTTC
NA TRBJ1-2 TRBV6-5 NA CASSPRGYGYTF TGTGCCAGCAGTCCCCGGGGCTATGGCTACACCTTC
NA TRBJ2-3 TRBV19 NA CASSIGGGSTDTQYF TGTGCCAGTAGTATAGGGGGCGGAAGCACAGATACGCAGTATTTT
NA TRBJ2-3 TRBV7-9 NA CASSLGEGTDTQYF TGTGCCAGCAGCTTAGGGGAAGGCACAGATACGCAGTATTTT
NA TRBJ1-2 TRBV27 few CASSLKGRVHGYTF TGTGCCAGCAGTTTAAAGGGCAGGGTTCATGGCTACACCTTC
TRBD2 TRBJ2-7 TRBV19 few CATRTSGTALSYEQYF TGTGCCACTCGGACTAGCGGGACCGCCCTCTCCTACGAGCAGTACTTC
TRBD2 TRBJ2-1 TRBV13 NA CASSLGRLAGGNEQFF TGTGCCAGCAGCTTAGGCAGGCTAGCGGGAGGAAATGAGCAGTTCTTC
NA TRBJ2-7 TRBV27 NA CASSWDTIGREQYF TGTGCCAGCAGTTGGGATACTATCGGTCGAGAGCAGTACTTC
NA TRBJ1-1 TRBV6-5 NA CASSYSGKNTEAFF TGTGCCAGCAGTTATTCAGGGAAGAACACTGAAGCTTTCTTT
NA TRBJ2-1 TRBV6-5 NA CASRKTGYNEQFF TGTGCCAGCAGAAAGACAGGTTACAATGAGCAGTTCTTC
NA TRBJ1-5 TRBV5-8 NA CASSSGTTDYQPQHF TGTGCCAGCAGCTCTGGGACGACCGATTATCAGCCCCAGCATTTT
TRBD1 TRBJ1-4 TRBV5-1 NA CASSLDRGRGNEKLFF TGCGCCAGCAGCTTGGACAGGGGTAGGGGTAATGAAAAACTGTTTTTT
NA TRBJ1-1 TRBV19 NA CASSSGAGTEAFF TGTGCCAGTAGCTCCGGGGCTGGCACTGAAGCTTTCTTT
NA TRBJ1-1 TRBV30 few CAWRTLRNTEAFF TGTGCCTGGCGGACCCTGAGGAACACTGAAGCTTTCTTT
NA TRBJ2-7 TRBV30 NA CAWSLDRATYEQYF TGTGCCTGGAGCCTCGATCGGGCCACCTACGAGCAGTACTTC
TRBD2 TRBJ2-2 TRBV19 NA CASRGENTGELFF TGTGCCAGTCGGGGGGAGAACACCGGGGAGCTGTTTTTT
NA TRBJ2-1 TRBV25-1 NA CASPSFGTSSYNEQFF TGTGCCAGCCCTAGCTTTGGCACGAGCTCCTACAATGAGCAGTTCTTC
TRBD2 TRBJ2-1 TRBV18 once CASSPGLGVDNEQFF TGTGCCAGCTCACCGGGACTAGGAGTCGACAATGAGCAGTTCTTC
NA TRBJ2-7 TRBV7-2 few CASRRGTDSYEQYF TGTGCCAGCAGACGCGGGACAGACTCCTACGAGCAGTACTTC
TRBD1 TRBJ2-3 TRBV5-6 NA CASSLRQGGDTQYF TGTGCCAGCAGCTTAAGACAGGGTGGAGATACGCAGTATTTT
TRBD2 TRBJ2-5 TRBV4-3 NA CASSPTSGTETQYF TGCGCCAGCAGCCCGACTAGCGGGACAGAGACCCAGTACTTC
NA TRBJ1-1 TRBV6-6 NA CASSYSGHTEAFF TGTGCCAGCAGTTACTCCGGACACACTGAAGCTTTCTTT
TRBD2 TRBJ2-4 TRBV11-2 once CASSAYREGLLVQYF TGTGCCAGCAGCGCTTACCGGGAGGGCCTTCTTGTTCAGTACTTC
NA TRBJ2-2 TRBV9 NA CASSIIAEGTGELFF TGTGCCAGCAGCATAATAGCGGAGGGAACCGGGGAGCTGTTTTTT
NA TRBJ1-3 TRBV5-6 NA CASSLRSTGSSGNTIYF TGTGCCAGCAGCTTGAGGTCGACGGGGAGTTCGGGAAACACCATATATTTT
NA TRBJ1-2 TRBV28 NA CASSLVGGYGYTF TGTGCCAGCAGTTTAGTCGGGGGCTATGGCTACACCTTC
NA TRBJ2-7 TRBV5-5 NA CASSLEQAAAYEQYF TGTGCCAGCAGCTTGGAACAGGCGGCCGCCTACGAGCAGTACTTC
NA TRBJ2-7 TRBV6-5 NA CASSYSGTVSSYEQYF TGTGCCAGCAGTTACTCCGGGACCGTCAGCTCCTACGAGCAGTACTTC
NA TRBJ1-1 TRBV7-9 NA CASSPNRDKEAFF TGTGCCAGCAGCCCGAACCGGGACAAGGAAGCTTTCTTT